Reported below is one TCR beta chain. This entry comes from a study of early T cells in non-severe SARS-CoV-2 infection. Researchers attached unique molecular identifiers to individual cDNA molecules. TCRdb re-called the 5' RACE reads with MiXCR, one entry per CDR3 protein. The table lists 70,000 to 85,000 distinct CDR3 sequences, roughly an eighth of them singletons. This clonotype was obtained from an adult who was a healthcare worker with PCR-confirmed SARS-CoV-2 infection or an uninfected control (not recorded which). The donor label of this sample is uncertain. The source material was whole blood, sampled at baseline.

CDR3 sequence (DNA): TGTGCCAGCAGTCACATGGCCAAGGAAGGTGAAGCTTTCTTT. This codes for CASSHMAKEGEAFF. The chain carries TRBV6-5 and TRBJ1-1; D is unresolved. CDR1 is MNHEY and CDR2 is SVGAGI in the germline V gene. This CDR3 contains 14 residues. The germline V and J ends were trimmed by 5 bases and 7 bases, with 17 bases remaining between them.